This T cell receptor beta chain appears in the sequencing data of a study of molecular identifiers for immune sequencing clone quantification. This clonotype has at least ten counts. Using a CD8+CD4-CCR7+CD45RA+ phenotype, naive CD8 T cells were sorted. MiXCR was run by TCRdb on the PCR reads, yielding one entry per CDR3 protein. The table lists about 35,000 distinct CDR3 sequences, roughly 19% of them singletons, with roughly 1% in the top ten. Looked up from germline, CDR1 is SGHVS and CDR2 is FNYEAQ. V was pared by 4 bases and J by 8 bases, with 12 bases between. The CDR3 runs to 13 residues. Input material: naive CD8+ T cells from blood, with Jurkat cell RNA spiked in. Subset given: FACS-sorted CD8+CD4-CCR7+CD45RA+ naive T cells. The receptor comes from a human donor in good health. Some libraries in this study had Jurkat cell RNA spiked in. The chain recombines TRBV7-6 with TRBJ2-1; D call uncertain. The chain's CDR3 is CASSSLYGDEQFF. The CDR3 nucleotides read TGTGCCAGCAGCTCCCTGTATGGCGATGAGCAGTTCTTC.